What follows is one T cell receptor beta chain and its context. This specimen comes from a study of blood T cell repertoires in COVID-19. CDR1 SGHVS and CDR2 FNYEAQ come from the germline V gene. The length of the CDR3 is 15 residues. V was clipped by 5 bases and J by 8 bases; unmatched bases: 9. This table comes from immunoSEQ multiplex PCR, and its TCRdb copy is limited to in-frame clones, with some not included. The data hold a few hundred thousand clones, with approximately 86% observed a single time. The chain combines TRBV7-6 with TRBJ1-2, with 12 bases aligning to TRBD1. The source of this sequence is a man older than 75 with acute or convalescent COVID-19. Sequencing was carried out using peripheral blood. CDR3 protein: CASSPYPGTGGGYTF. As DNA, the CDR3 is TGTGCCAGCAGCCCTTACCCCGGGACAGGGGGCGGCTACACCTTC.